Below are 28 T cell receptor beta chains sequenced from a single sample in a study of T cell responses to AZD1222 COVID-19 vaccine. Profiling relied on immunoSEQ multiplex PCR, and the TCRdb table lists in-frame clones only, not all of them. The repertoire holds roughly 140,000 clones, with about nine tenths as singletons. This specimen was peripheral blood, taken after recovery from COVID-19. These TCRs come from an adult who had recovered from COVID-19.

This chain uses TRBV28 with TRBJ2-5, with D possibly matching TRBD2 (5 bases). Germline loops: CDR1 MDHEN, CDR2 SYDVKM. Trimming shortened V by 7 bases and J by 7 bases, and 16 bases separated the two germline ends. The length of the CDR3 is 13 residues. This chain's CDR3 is CASTPSGPGTQYF. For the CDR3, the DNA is TGTGCCAGCACCCCGAGCGGTCCGGGGACCCAGTACTTC.

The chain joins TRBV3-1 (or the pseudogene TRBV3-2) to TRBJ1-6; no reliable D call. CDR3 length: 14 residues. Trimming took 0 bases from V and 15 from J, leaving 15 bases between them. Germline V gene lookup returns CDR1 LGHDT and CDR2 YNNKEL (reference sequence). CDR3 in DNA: TGTGCCAGCAGCCAAGATCTGGGCTCCCAGCACCTCCACTTT. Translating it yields CASSQDLGSQHLHF.

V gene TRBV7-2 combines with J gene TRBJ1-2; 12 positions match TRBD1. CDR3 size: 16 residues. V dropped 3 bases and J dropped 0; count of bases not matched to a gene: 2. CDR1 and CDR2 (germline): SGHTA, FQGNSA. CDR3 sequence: CASSLGQGAANYGYTF. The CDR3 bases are TGTGCCAGCAGCTTGGGACAGGGGGCAGCTAACTATGGCTACACCTTC.

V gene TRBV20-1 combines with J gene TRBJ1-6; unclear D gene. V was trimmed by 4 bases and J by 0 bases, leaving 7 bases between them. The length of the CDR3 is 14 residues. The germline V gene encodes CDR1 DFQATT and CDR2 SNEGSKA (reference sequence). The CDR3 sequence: CSAIESSYNSPLHF. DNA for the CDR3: TGCAGTGCTATTGAGAGCTCCTATAATTCACCCCTCCACTTT.

CDR3 region: CASSPDPGGSADNEQFF. The CDR3, as DNA: TGTGCCAGCAGCCCTGATCCAGGGGGCTCGGCTGACAATGAGCAGTTCTTC. The rearrangement links TRBV4-2 to TRBJ2-1; TRBD1 aligns across 8 bases. CDR1 and CDR2 (germline): LGHNA, YNFKEQ. The CDR3 is 17 amino acids. The junction had 13 bases not matched to a gene; V was cut back by 4 bases and J by 5 bases.

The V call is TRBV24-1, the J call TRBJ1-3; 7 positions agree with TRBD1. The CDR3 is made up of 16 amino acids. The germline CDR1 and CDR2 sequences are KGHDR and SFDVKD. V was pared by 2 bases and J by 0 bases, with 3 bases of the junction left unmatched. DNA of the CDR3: TGTGCCACCAGTGATTCCGGGACAGCCTCTGGAAACACCATATATTTT. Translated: CATSDSGTASGNTIYF.

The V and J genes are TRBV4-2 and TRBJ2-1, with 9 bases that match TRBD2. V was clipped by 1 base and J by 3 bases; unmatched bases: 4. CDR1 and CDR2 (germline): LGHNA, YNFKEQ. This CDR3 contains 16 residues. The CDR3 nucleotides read TGTGCCAGCAGCCAAGCCGGGACTAGCCTCTACAATGAGCAGTTCTTC. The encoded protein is CASSQAGTSLYNEQFF.

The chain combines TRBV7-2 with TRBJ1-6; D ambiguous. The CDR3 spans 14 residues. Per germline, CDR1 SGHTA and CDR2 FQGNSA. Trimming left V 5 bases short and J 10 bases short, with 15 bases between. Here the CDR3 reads CASSMREAYSPLHF. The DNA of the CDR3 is TGTGCCAGCAGCATGAGGGAAGCTTACTCACCCCTCCACTTT.

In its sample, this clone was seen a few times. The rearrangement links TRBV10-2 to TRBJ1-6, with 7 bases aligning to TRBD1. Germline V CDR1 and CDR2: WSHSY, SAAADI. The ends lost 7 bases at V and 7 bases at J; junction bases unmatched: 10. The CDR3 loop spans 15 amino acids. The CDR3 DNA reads TGCGCCAGCAAACAAGACAGGGCTGAAAATTCACCCCTCCACTTT. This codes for CASKQDRAENSPLHF.

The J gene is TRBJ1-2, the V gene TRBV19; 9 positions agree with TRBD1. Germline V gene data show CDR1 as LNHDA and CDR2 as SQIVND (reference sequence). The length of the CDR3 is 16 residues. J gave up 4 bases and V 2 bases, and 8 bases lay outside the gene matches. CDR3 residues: CASSIRTGDVFYGYTF. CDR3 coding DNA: TGTGCCAGTAGTATAAGGACAGGGGATGTTTTCTATGGCTACACCTTC.

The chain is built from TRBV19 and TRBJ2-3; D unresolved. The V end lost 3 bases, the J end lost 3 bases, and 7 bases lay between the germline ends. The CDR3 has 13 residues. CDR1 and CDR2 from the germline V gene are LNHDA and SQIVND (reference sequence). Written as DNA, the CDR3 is TGTGCCAGTAGTATGGCTTTTACAGATACGCAGTATTTT. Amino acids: CASSMAFTDTQYF.

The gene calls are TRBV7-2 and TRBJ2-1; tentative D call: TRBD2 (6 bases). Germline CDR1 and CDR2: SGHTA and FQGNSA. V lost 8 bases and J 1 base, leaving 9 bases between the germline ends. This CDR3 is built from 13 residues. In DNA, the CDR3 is TGTGCCAGCGAGGGACTTTCCTACAATGAGCAGTTCTTC. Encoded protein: CASEGLSYNEQFF.

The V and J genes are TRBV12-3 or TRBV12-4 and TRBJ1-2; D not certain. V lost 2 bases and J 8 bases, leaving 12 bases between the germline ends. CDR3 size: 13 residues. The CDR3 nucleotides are TGTGCCAGCAGTTTAAATTTAGGGTTGGGCTACACCTTC. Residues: CASSLNLGLGYTF.

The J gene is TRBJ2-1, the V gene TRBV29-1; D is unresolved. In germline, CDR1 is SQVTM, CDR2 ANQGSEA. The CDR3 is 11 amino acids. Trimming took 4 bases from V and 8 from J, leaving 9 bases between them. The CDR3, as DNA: TGCAGCGTTGTTCCCGCTTATGAGCAGTTCTTC. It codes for CSVVPAYEQFF.

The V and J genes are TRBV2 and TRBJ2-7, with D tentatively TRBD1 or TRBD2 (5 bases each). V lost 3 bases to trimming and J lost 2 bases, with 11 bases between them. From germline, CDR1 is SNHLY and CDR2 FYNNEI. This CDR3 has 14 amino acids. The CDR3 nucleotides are TGTGCCAGCAGTGAGAGGGACCGTACCTACGAGCAGTACTTC. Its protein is CASSERDRTYEQYF.

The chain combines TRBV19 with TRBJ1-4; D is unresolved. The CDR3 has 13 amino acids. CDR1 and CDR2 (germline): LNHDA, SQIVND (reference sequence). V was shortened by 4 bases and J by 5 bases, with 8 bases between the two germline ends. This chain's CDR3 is CASSRQANEKLFF. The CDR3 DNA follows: TGTGCCAGTAGTAGGCAGGCCAATGAAAAACTGTTTTTT.

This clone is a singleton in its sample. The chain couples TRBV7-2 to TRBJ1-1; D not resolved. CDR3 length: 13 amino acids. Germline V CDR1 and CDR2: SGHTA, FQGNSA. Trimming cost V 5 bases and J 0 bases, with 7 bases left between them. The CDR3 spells CASSLPMNTEAFF. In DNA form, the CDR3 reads TGTGCCAGCAGCCTACCCATGAACACTGAAGCTTTCTTT. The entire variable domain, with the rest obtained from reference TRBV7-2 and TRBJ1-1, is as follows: GAGVSQSPSNKVTEKGKDVELRCDPISGHTALYWYRQSLGQGLEFLIYFQGNSAPDKSGLPSDRFSAERTGGSVSTLTIQRTQQEDSAVYLCASSLPMNTEAFFGQGTRLTVV.

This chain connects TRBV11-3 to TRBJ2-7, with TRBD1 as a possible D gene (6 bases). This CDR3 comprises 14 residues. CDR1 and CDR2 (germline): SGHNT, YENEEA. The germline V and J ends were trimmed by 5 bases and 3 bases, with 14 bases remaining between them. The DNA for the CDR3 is TGTGCCAGCAGCCTTTCGGGACAACACTACGAGCAGTACTTC. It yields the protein CASSLSGQHYEQYF.

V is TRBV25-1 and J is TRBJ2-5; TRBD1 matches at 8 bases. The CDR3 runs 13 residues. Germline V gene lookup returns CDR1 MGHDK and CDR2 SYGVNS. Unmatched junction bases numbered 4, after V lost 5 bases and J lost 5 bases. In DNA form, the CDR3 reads TGTGCCAGCAGTAACACAGGGGGGGAGACCCAGTACTTC. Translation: CASSNTGGETQYF.

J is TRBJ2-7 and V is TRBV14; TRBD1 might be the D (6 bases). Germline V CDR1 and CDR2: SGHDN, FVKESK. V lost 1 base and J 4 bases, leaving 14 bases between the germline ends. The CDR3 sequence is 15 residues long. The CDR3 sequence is CASSQGLGQLYEQYF. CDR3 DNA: TGTGCCAGCAGCCAAGGCCTAGGACAGTTGTACGAGCAGTACTTC.

CDR3 DNA: TGTGCCAGCAGCCCCTCGGGACAGGTAAACGAGCAGTACTTC. Protein: CASSPSGQVNEQYF. V usage is TRBV9 and J usage is TRBJ2-7, with 8 positions matching TRBD1. Germline V gives CDR1 SGDLS, CDR2 YYNGEE. The CDR3 has 14 amino acids. Trimming cost V 4 bases and J 5 bases; bases outside gene matches: 8. The full variable domain, its missing parts supplied by reference TRBV9 and TRBJ2-7, is DSGVTQTPKHLITATGQRVTLRCSPRSGDLSVYWYQQSLDQGLQFLIQYYNGEERAKGNILERFSAQQFPDLHSELNLSSLELGDSALYFCASSPSGQVNEQYFGPGTRLTVT.

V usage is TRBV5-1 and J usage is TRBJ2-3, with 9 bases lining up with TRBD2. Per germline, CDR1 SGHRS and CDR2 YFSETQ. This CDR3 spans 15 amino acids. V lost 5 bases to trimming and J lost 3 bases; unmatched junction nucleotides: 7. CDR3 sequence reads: CASSPNAGGTDTQYF. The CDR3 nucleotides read TGCGCCAGCAGTCCGAATGCGGGGGGGACAGATACGCAGTATTTT.

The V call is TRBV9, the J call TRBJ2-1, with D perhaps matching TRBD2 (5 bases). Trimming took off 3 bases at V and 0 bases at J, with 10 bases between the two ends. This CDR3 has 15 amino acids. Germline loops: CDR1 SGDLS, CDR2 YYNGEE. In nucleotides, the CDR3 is TGTGCCAGCAGCGAGCTGGGGAGCTCCTACAATGAGCAGTTCTTC. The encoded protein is CASSELGSSYNEQFF.

The CDR3 loop reads CASSTLGSDSDTQYF. CDR3 in DNA: TGTGCCAGCTCAACCCTCGGGAGTGACTCCGATACGCAGTATTTT. V and J are TRBV11-2 and TRBJ2-3; D perhaps matches TRBD2 (6 bases). The V end was cut by 8 bases, the J end by 6 bases, with 21 bases between. The germline gives CDR1 SGHAT, CDR2 FQNNGV. The CDR3 length is 15 residues.

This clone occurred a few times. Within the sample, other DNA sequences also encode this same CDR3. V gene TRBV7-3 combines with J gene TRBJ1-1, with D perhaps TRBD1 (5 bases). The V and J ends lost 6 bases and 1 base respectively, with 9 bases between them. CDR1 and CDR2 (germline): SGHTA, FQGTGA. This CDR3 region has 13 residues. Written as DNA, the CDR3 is TGTGCCAGCAGTCCTGGGGGGAACACTGAAGCTTTCTTT. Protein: CASSPGGNTEAFF. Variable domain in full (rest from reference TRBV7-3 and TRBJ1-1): GAGVSQTPSNKVTEKGKYVELRCDPISGHTALYWYRQSLGQGPEFLIYFQGTGAADDSGLPNDRFFAVRPEGSVSTLKIQRTERGDSAVYLCASSPGGNTEAFFGQGTRLTVV.

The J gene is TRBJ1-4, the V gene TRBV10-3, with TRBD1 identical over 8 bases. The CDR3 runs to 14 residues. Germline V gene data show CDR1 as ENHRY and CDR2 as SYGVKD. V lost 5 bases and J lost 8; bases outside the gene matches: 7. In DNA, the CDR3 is TGTGCCATCAGTTCCGGGACAGGAAGAGAAAAACTGTTTTTT. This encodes CAISSGTGREKLFF.

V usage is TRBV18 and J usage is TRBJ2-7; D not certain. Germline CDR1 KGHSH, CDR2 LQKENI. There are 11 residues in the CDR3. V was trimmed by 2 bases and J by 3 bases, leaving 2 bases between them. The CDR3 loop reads CASSPDYEQYF. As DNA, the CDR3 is TGTGCCAGCTCACCAGACTACGAGCAGTACTTC.

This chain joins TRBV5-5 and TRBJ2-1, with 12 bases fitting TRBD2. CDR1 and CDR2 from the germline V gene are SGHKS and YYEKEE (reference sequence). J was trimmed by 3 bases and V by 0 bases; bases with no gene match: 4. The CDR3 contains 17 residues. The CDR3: CASSLATSGGFYNEQFF. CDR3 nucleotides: TGTGCCAGCAGCTTGGCTACTAGCGGGGGGTTCTACAATGAGCAGTTCTTC.